The clone carrying this T cell receptor beta chain was detected ten times or more. Whole-blood samples were 2.5 to 3 ml of peripheral blood from healthy adult volunteers. This entry is derived from a study of naive and memory T cell subsets. For blood and skin samples, reverse transcription used TCR alpha and beta constant primers. TCRdb recomputed calls from the 5' RACE reads with MiXCR, one row per CDR3 protein. Here the sample spans about 22,000 distinct CDR3 sequences, 4.2% being singletons. CDR1 is MNHEY, CDR2 SVGAGI, per germline. V was trimmed by 6 bases and J by 2 bases, leaving 13 bases between them. The CDR3 extends over 15 amino acids.

V is TRBV6-5 and J is TRBJ2-2, with D perhaps matching TRBD1 (6 bases). The source of this sequence is a male donor in good health. The DNA of the CDR3 is TGTGCCAGCAGACAAGGACAGACAAACACCGGGGAGCTGTTTTTT. Encoded protein: CASRQGQTNTGELFF.